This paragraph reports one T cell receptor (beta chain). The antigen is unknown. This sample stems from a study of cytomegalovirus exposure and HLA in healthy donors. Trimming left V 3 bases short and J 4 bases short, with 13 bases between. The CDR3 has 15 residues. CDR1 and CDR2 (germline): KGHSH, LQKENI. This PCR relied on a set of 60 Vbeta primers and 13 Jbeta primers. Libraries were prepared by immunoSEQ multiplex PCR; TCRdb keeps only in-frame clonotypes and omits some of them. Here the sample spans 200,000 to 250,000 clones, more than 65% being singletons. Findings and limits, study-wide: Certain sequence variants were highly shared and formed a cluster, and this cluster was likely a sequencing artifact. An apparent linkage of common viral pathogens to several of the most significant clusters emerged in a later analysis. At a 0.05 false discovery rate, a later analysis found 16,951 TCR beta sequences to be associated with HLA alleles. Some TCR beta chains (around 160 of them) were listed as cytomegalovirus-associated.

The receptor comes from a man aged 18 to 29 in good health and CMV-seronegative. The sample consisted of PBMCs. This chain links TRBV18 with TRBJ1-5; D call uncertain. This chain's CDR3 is CASSPSAGGNQPQHF. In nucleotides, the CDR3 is TGTGCCAGCTCACCCTCGGCCGGAGGGAATCAGCCCCAGCATTTT.